One sample yielded the 14 T cell receptor beta chains listed below, sequenced in a study of blood T cell repertoires in COVID-19 (dated by TCRdb to 2018 to 2021). The library came from the immunoSEQ multiplex PCR assay. TCRdb stores this immuneACCESS table with in-frame sequences only. Part of the clones is absent; in the studies checked, under half of the shortfall reflects unresolved V genes, and no reason is known for the rest. Recorded for this sample are approximately 140,000 clones; just over 85% of them occurred a single time. Around 3.5% of the sample lies in the top ten. Input material: peripheral blood. These receptors came from a man in his sixties or seventies with acute or convalescent COVID-19.

There are a few counts of this clone. V and J are TRBV29-1 and TRBJ1-2, with TRBD1 matching over 11 bases. CDR3 length: 11 amino acids. With 6 bases clipped from V and 7 bases from J, the junction kept 1 base outside the gene matches. Germline V gives CDR1 SQVTM, CDR2 ANQGSEA. The CDR3 sequence is CSVGTGGGYTF. The CDR3, as DNA: TGCAGCGTCGGGACAGGGGGTGGCTACACCTTC.

The genes are TRBV5-1 and TRBJ2-3; 9 bases map to TRBD1. The junction had 5 bases not matched to a gene; V was cut back by 0 bases and J by 3 bases. In germline, CDR1 is SGHRS, CDR2 YFSETQ. This CDR3 has 16 amino acids. The CDR3 region has the DNA TGCGCCAGCAGCTTGGGGGACAGGGAGGTGACAGATACGCAGTATTTT. Protein sequence: CASSLGDREVTDTQYF.

The CDR3 bases are TGTGCCAGCAGTGACTCGACAGATTTCCTCAATCAGCCCCAGCATTTT. This sequence encodes CASSDSTDFLNQPQHF. J is TRBJ1-5 and V is TRBV2; tentatively, D is TRBD1 (5 bases). Germline loops: CDR1 SNHLY, CDR2 FYNNEI. V lost 3 bases to trimming and J lost 3 bases, with 15 bases between them. CDR3 length equals 16 residues. The full variable domain, rest sourced from reference TRBV2 and TRBJ1-5, is EPEVTQTPSHQVTQMGQEVILRCVPISNHLYFYWYRQILGQKVEFLVSFYNNEISEKSEIFDDQFSVERPDGSNFTLKIRSTKLEDSAMYFCASSDSTDFLNQPQHFGDGTRLSIL.

This chain uses TRBV5-8 with TRBJ1-5; 7 bases are shared with TRBD1. V lost 3 bases and J lost 0; bases outside the gene matches: 6. Germline V gene lookup returns CDR1 SGHTS and CDR2 YDEGEE. The CDR3 runs to 16 residues. The CDR3 DNA reads as TGTGCCAGCAGCTCCATTGGACAGGTTAGCAATCAGCCCCAGCATTTT. Its protein is CASSSIGQVSNQPQHF.

This clone was observed a few times. The J gene is TRBJ1-3, the V gene TRBV30; D uncertain. The V end lost 2 bases, the J end lost 2 bases, and 10 bases lay between the germline ends. Per the germline V gene, CDR1 is GTSNPN and CDR2 is SVGIG (reference sequence). The CDR3 consists of 14 residues. The DNA for the CDR3 is TGTGCCTGGAGTCCGGGGAATGCTGGAAACACCATATATTTT. It specifies CAWSPGNAGNTIYF.

The chain recombines TRBV7-2 with TRBJ2-7, with 10 nucleotides matching TRBD1. This CDR3 spans 15 amino acids. Trimming removed 1 base from V and 2 bases from J; junction bases left unmatched: 2. Germline V gene data show CDR1 as SGHTA and CDR2 as FQGNSA. CDR3 nucleotide sequence: TGTGCCAGCAGCTTAGTTGGACAGGGGGCCTACGAGCAGTACTTC. Translated: CASSLVGQGAYEQYF.

The chain carries TRBV28 and TRBJ2-3; TRBD2 matches at 10 bases. CDR1 MDHEN and CDR2 SYDVKM come from the germline V gene. The CDR3 length is 15 residues. Trimming at V came to 2 bases and at J to 4 bases, leaving 3 bases not matched to a gene. This CDR3 reads CASSLPSGSSDTQYF. CDR3 sequence (DNA): TGTGCCAGCAGTTTACCTAGCGGGAGCTCAGATACGCAGTATTTT.

To note about this clone: Other DNA sequences in this sample translate to the same CDR3. The chain carries TRBV9 and TRBJ2-1; TRBD2 aligns across 8 bases. Per the germline V gene, CDR1 is SGDLS and CDR2 is YYNGEE. Trimming at V came to 5 bases and at J to 4 bases, leaving 8 bases not matched to a gene. The CDR3 has 15 residues. The CDR3 is CASSEGLASYNEQFF. Here the CDR3 DNA reads TGTGCCAGCAGTGAAGGACTAGCCTCTTACAATGAGCAGTTCTTC.

The V gene is TRBV6-5, the J gene TRBJ2-1; possibly TRBD2 for D (5 bases). The germline V gene has CDR1 MNHEY and CDR2 SVGAGI. The V and J ends lost 4 bases and 0 bases respectively, with 10 bases between them. This CDR3 comprises 15 residues. DNA of the CDR3: TGTGCCAGCAGTTCCGAGGGCAGCTCCTACAATGAGCAGTTCTTC. As protein: CASSSEGSSYNEQFF.

The CDR3 nucleotides are TGTGCCAGCAGCCCGGACAGGGAACCCTACGAGCAGTACTTC. It yields the protein CASSPDREPYEQYF. V gene TRBV7-9 combines with J gene TRBJ2-7, with 8 bases matching TRBD1. The length of the CDR3 is 14 residues. Unmatched junction bases numbered 5, after V lost 5 bases and J lost 2 bases. Germline V CDR1 and CDR2: SEHNR, FQNEAQ (reference sequence). The whole variable domain, filled in from reference TRBV7-9 and TRBJ2-7, reads DTGVSQNPRHKITKRGQNVTFRCDPISEHNRLYWYRQTLGQGPEFLTYFQNEAQLEKSRLLSDRFSAERPKGSFSTLEIQRTEQGDSAMYLCASSPDREPYEQYFGPGTRLTVT.

This sequence joins TRBV6-5 and TRBJ2-1; D uncertain. CDR3 length equals 13 residues. Germline V gene sequence: CDR1 MNHEY, CDR2 SVGAGI. Trimming took 10 bases from V and 4 from J, leaving 14 bases between them. The CDR3: CATKLPTYNEQFF. CDR3 sequence (DNA): TGTGCCACCAAGTTACCCACTTACAATGAGCAGTTCTTC.

The V call is TRBV3-1 (or the pseudogene TRBV3-2), the J call TRBJ2-6; D is perhaps TRBD1 (6 bases). The CDR3 is made up of 16 amino acids. CDR1 and CDR2 (germline): LGHDT, YNNKEL (reference sequence). The ends were cut back, 1 base at V and 5 bases at J, with 12 bases in the middle. The DNA for the CDR3 is TGTGCCAGCAGCCAAGGGCAGGGGAGATGGGCCAACGTCCTGACTTTC. Its translation: CASSQGQGRWANVLTF.

A few counts support this clone. The chain has TRBV28 and TRBJ1-5, with D uncertain. In germline, CDR1 is MDHEN, CDR2 SYDVKM. CDR3 length equals 15 residues. Deletions cut 7 bases from V and 4 bases from J, with 17 bases between. The CDR3 is CASNLDGKPNQPQHF. The DNA for the CDR3 is TGTGCCAGCAACTTAGACGGGAAGCCTAATCAGCCCCAGCATTTT.

The chain has TRBV7-2 and TRBJ2-7; a weak D match, TRBD1 (5 bases). CDR3 length: 16 amino acids. Trimming stripped 2 bases from V and 5 bases from J, with 19 bases between. CDR1 is SGHTA, CDR2 FQGNSA, per germline. The CDR3 here is CASSLMALGSQDEQYF. The CDR3 bases are TGTGCCAGCAGCTTAATGGCCCTCGGGTCACAGGACGAGCAGTACTTC.